This is a list of T cell receptor beta chains from one sample in a study of blood T cell repertoires in COVID-19. Here immunoSEQ multiplex PCR was the method, and the copy in TCRdb shows in-frame clones only, minus some. The data show roughly 260,000 clones, about 88% seen once. Sequencing was carried out using peripheral blood. These TCRs come from a man aged 60 to 75 who had recovered from COVID-19. The CDR3 runs from the conserved cysteine through the conserved F or W. Fields, in order: J gene, clone size, D gene, CDR3 length, V gene, CDR3 DNA, CDR3 protein. The D gene is left open where the match is weak. A clone size is listed for some rows: how often the clone was seen (once, few, many), or a class if it is expanded.

J: TRBJ1-4; size: .; D: .; length: 11; V: TRBV25-1; DNA: TGTGCCAGCAGTGCAGGTGGAAAACTGTTTTTT; CDR3: CASSAGGKLFF
J: TRBJ2-7; size: .; D: TRBD1; length: 15; V: TRBV6-2/TRBV6-3; DNA: TGTGCCAGCAGCCCACAGGGGCCCGGGGCCTACGAGCAGTACTTC; CDR3: CASSPQGPGAYEQYF
J: TRBJ1-2; size: .; D: TRBD1; length: 17; V: TRBV4-2; DNA: TGTGCCAGCAGCCAGACCCGGGACAGGGCCAGTAACTATGGCTACACCTTC; CDR3: CASSQTRDRASNYGYTF
J: TRBJ2-3; size: .; D: .; length: 15; V: TRBV20-1; DNA: TGCAGTGCTAGTGGGGCGCCTACTAGCACAGATACGCAGTATTTT; CDR3: CSASGAPTSTDTQYF
J: TRBJ1-3; size: .; D: .; length: 13; V: TRBV7-6; DNA: TGTGCCAGCAGCCCTGGTCCGGGAGACACCATATATTTT; CDR3: CASSPGPGDTIYF
J: TRBJ2-3; size: .; D: TRBD2; length: 16; V: TRBV30; DNA: TGTGCCTGGGGATTAGGACTAGCGGGGGGAGCAGATACGCAGTATTTT; CDR3: CAWGLGLAGGADTQYF
J: TRBJ2-6; size: .; D: .; length: 20; V: TRBV19; DNA: TGTGCCAGTAGTATAGATCGCGCCGGGACATCTCTCTCTGGGGCCAACGTCCTGACTTTC; CDR3: CASSIDRAGTSLSGANVLTF
J: TRBJ2-3; size: few; D: TRBD1; length: 13; V: TRBV3-1/TRBV3-2; DNA: TGTGCCAGCAGCCAAGGGACAGGCAGTACGCAGTATTTT; CDR3: CASSQGTGSTQYF
J: TRBJ2-3; size: once; D: TRBD2; length: 17; V: TRBV19; DNA: TGTGCCAGTAGTATATCCCTTAGCGGGGGCCCCTTAGATACGCAGTATTTT; CDR3: CASSISLSGGPLDTQYF
J: TRBJ2-7; size: .; D: .; length: 16; V: TRBV5-5; DNA: TGTGCCAGCTCGGCCGGCCGGGGGTCGAGCTCCTACGAGCAGTACTTC; CDR3: CASSAGRGSSSYEQYF
J: TRBJ2-3; size: .; D: .; length: 15; V: TRBV6-2/TRBV6-3; DNA: TGTGCCAGCAGCTTTTCCGGGACTCCCAAGGATACGCAGTATTTT; CDR3: CASSFSGTPKDTQYF
J: TRBJ2-5; size: .; D: .; length: 13; V: TRBV9; DNA: TGTGCCAGCAGCGTAGGGCAGCAAGAGACCCAGTACTTC; CDR3: CASSVGQQETQYF
J: TRBJ2-4; size: .; D: TRBD1; length: 16; V: TRBV18; DNA: TGTGCCAGCTCACCAGAAGTGGTACAGGGGAAGGACATTCAGTACTTC; CDR3: CASSPEVVQGKDIQYF
J: TRBJ1-2; size: .; D: .; length: 18; V: TRBV11-2; DNA: TGTGCCAGCAGCTACTCAGAGGCTTTAATGGGTGATAACTATGGCTACACCTTC; CDR3: CASSYSEALMGDNYGYTF
J: TRBJ2-5; size: .; D: TRBD1; length: 16; V: TRBV5-5; DNA: TGTGCCAGCAGCCTAGGACAGGGGGGCGGACAAGAGACCCAGTACTTC; CDR3: CASSLGQGGGQETQYF
J: TRBJ1-6; size: .; D: TRBD1; length: 17; V: TRBV19; DNA: TGTGCCAGTAGTACCACAGGGGTGGGCTCCTATAATTCACCCCTCCACTTT; CDR3: CASSTTGVGSYNSPLHF
J: TRBJ2-7; size: .; D: .; length: 15; V: TRBV7-6; DNA: TGTGCCAGCAGCGCCGGGACTCCCTCTTCCTACGAGCAGTACTTC; CDR3: CASSAGTPSSYEQYF
J: TRBJ1-2; size: .; D: TRBD1; length: 18; V: TRBV7-8; DNA: TGTGCCAGCAGTTTAACACGGGGGACAGGAAAAACTAACTATGGCTACACCTTC; CDR3: CASSLTRGTGKTNYGYTF
J: TRBJ1-3; size: .; D: TRBD1; length: 19; V: TRBV18; DNA: TGTGCCAGCTCTCCCTCCGGGACAGGGCGCCTTAGCTCTGGAAACACCATATATTTT; CDR3: CASSPSGTGRLSSGNTIYF
J: TRBJ2-5; size: .; D: .; length: 16; V: TRBV15; DNA: TGTGCCACCAGCAGAGATAGTCGGGGGACTGAGGGGGCACAGTACTTC; CDR3: CATSRDSRGTEGAQYF
J: TRBJ1-2; size: .; D: .; length: 13; V: TRBV19; DNA: TGTGCCAGTAGTGCCGACAGGTTCGATGGCTACACCTTC; CDR3: CASSADRFDGYTF
J: TRBJ2-7; size: .; D: .; length: 16; V: TRBV27; DNA: TGTGCCAGCAGTTTAATGAGAGTGGGGGGCTCCTACGAGCAGTACTTC; CDR3: CASSLMRVGGSYEQYF
J: TRBJ1-2; size: .; D: TRBD1; length: 14; V: TRBV6-5; DNA: TGTGCCAGCAGCCGACTACAGGGGGTCTATGGCTACACCTTC; CDR3: CASSRLQGVYGYTF
J: TRBJ1-2; size: .; D: TRBD1; length: 18; V: TRBV7-2; DNA: TGTGCCAGCAGCTTAAATAGGCCCAGGACAGGGGCTAACTATGGCTACACCTTC; CDR3: CASSLNRPRTGANYGYTF
J: TRBJ1-5; size: once; D: TRBD1; length: 15; V: TRBV19; DNA: TGTGCCAGTATTGACAGGGCCTATAGCAATCAGCCCCAGCATTTT; CDR3: CASIDRAYSNQPQHF
J: TRBJ2-1; size: .; D: TRBD2; length: 16; V: TRBV3-1/TRBV3-2; DNA: TGTGCCAGCAGCCCCCGCCGCGCTAGCGGGGTTAATGAGCAGTTCTTC; CDR3: CASSPRRASGVNEQFF
J: TRBJ1-2; size: .; D: .; length: 14; V: TRBV27; DNA: TGTGCCAGCAGTTTGCGCGGAGATAACTATGGCTACACCTTC; CDR3: CASSLRGDNYGYTF
J: TRBJ1-2; size: .; D: .; length: 15; V: TRBV6-5; DNA: TGTGCCAGCAGCGACCCAACGACAGCTAACTATGGCTACACCTTC; CDR3: CASSDPTTANYGYTF
J: TRBJ2-1; size: .; D: .; length: 13; V: TRBV24-1; DNA: TGTGCCAAGACCCCAGGGGGGACTTTTGAGCAGTTCTTC; CDR3: CAKTPGGTFEQFF
J: TRBJ1-1; size: once; D: .; length: 16; V: TRBV18; DNA: TGTGCCAGCTCACCTGCCCCAACAACGGGGAACACTGAAGCTTTCTTT; CDR3: CASSPAPTTGNTEAFF
J: TRBJ2-7; size: .; D: TRBD1; length: 15; V: TRBV14; DNA: TGTGCCAGCAGCCCCCGCCGGACAGGGGTCTACGAGCAGTACTTC; CDR3: CASSPRRTGVYEQYF
J: TRBJ1-1; size: .; D: TRBD1; length: 15; V: TRBV5-6; DNA: TGTGCCAGCAGTGGAGACAGGGGGCAGAACACTGAAGCTTTCTTT; CDR3: CASSGDRGQNTEAFF
J: TRBJ1-1; size: .; D: .; length: 14; V: TRBV2; DNA: TGTGCCAGCAGTGAGATGACAAGGAACACTGAAGCTTTCTTT; CDR3: CASSEMTRNTEAFF
J: TRBJ1-2; size: .; D: TRBD1; length: 15; V: TRBV7-2; DNA: TGTGCCAGCAGCCTAGGGACAGGGGGCAACTATGGCTACACCTTC; CDR3: CASSLGTGGNYGYTF
J: TRBJ1-2; size: once; D: .; length: 14; V: TRBV19; DNA: TGTGCCAGTAGTAGGGGCCCGGGGGGCTATGGCTACACCTTC; CDR3: CASSRGPGGYGYTF
J: TRBJ2-3; size: .; D: TRBD1; length: 15; V: TRBV5-4; DNA: TGTGCCAGCAGCTTGGGTGGCAGGGGGCCTGATACGCAGTATTTT; CDR3: CASSLGGRGPDTQYF